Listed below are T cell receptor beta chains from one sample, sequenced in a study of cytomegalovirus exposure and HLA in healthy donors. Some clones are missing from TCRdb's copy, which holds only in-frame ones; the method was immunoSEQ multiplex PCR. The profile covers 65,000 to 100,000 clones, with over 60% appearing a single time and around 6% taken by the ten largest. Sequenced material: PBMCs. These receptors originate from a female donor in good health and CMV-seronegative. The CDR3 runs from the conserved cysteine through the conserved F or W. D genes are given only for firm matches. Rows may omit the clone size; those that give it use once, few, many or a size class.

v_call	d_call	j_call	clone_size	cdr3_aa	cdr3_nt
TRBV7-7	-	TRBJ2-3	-	CASSLGSPSSADTQYF	TGTGCTAGCAGCTTAGGATCCCCATCTAGTGCAGATACGCAGTATTTT
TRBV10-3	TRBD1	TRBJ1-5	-	CAIRGDRDGQPQHF	TGTGCCATCAGGGGGGACAGGGACGGGCAGCCCCAGCATTTT
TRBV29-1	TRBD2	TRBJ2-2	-	CSVQVSGRSITGELFF	TGCAGCGTCCAAGTTAGCGGGAGAAGTATTACCGGGGAGCTGTTTTTT
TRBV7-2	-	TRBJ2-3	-	CASSFFRGTADTQYF	TGTGCCAGCAGCTTCTTTCGGGGAACGGCAGATACGCAGTATTTT
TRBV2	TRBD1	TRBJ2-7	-	CASTADRGKGYEQYF	TGTGCCAGCACAGCGGACAGGGGGAAAGGGTACGAGCAGTACTTC
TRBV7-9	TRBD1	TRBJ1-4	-	CASSGTGSEKLFF	TGTGCCAGCAGTGGGACAGGGAGCGAAAAACTGTTTTTT
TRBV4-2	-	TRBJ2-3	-	CASGLGGGGTDTQYF	TGTGCCAGCGGCCTGGGAGGGGGGGGCACAGATACGCAGTATTTT
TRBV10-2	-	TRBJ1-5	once	CASSEGSGADMVQPQHF	TGCGCCAGCAGTGAGGGGAGCGGGGCTGATATGGTGCAGCCCCAGCATTTT
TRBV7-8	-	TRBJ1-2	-	CASSSPTLGTIYGYTF	TGTGCCAGCAGCTCCCCCACCCTCGGGACAATCTATGGCTACACCTTC
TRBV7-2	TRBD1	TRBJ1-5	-	CASSLVGTGARYSNQPQHF	TGTGCCAGCAGCTTAGTGGGTACAGGGGCGAGGTATAGCAATCAGCCCCAGCATTTT
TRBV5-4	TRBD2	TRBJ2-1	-	CASSFGTRIDNEQFF	TGTGCCAGCAGCTTTGGGACTAGGATTGACAATGAGCAGTTCTTC
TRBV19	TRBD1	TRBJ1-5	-	CASSPKPGGRWDQPQHF	TGTGCCAGTAGTCCCAAACCAGGGGGCCGGTGGGATCAGCCCCAGCATTTT
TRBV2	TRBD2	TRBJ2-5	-	CASSEGNSGGVQETQYF	TGTGCCAGCAGTGAAGGGAATAGCGGGGGGGTCCAAGAGACCCAGTACTTC
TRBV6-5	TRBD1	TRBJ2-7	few	CASSYAGTGDDEQYF	TGTGCCAGCAGTTACGCCGGGACAGGAGATGACGAGCAGTACTTC
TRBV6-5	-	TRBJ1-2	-	CASSQLNVGYTF	TGTGCCAGCAGTCAACTTAATGTGGGCTACACCTTC
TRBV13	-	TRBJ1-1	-	CASSPRQAVLRTEAFF	TGTGCCAGCAGCCCCAGACAGGCGGTTCTGAGGACTGAAGCTTTCTTT
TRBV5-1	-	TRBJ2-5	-	CASSLGGKTQYF	TGCGCCAGCAGCTTGGGCGGGAAGACCCAGTACTTC
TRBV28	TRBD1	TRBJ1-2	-	CASSLLTGGVYGYTF	TGTGCCAGCAGTTTATTAACAGGGGGCGTCTATGGCTACACCTTC
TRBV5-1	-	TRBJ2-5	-	CASSRYGNIQETQYF	TGCGCCAGCAGTCGTTACGGGAACATCCAAGAGACCCAGTACTTC
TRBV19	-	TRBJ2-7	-	CASSQTIRYEQYF	TGTGCCAGTAGCCAGACTATACGTTACGAGCAGTACTTC
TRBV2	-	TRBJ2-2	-	CASSEVRAPAGELFF	TGTGCCAGCAGTGAAGTCAGGGCCCCCGCCGGGGAGCTGTTTTTT
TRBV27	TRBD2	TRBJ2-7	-	CASSLAGGRGEQYF	TGTGCCAGCAGTCTAGCGGGGGGGAGGGGGGAGCAGTACTTC
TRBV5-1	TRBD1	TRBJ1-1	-	CASSSSPAGGTEAFF	TGCGCCAGCAGCTCTTCTCCCGCAGGGGGCACTGAAGCTTTCTTT
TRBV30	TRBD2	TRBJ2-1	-	CAARTSGVYNEQFF	TGTGCCGCCCGGACTAGCGGGGTGTACAATGAGCAGTTCTTC
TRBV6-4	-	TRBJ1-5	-	CASRSVGSNQPQHF	TGTGCCAGCAGGTCTGTCGGTAGCAATCAGCCCCAGCATTTT
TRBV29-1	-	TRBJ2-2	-	CSVEDDAGAAGELFF	TGCAGCGTTGAAGATGATGCGGGGGCTGCCGGGGAGCTGTTTTTT
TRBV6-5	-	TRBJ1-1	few	CASSSRDLGGTEAFF	TGTGCCAGCAGTTCGCGGGACCTCGGAGGGACTGAAGCTTTCTTT
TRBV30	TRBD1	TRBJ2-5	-	CAWSFGTGRETQYF	TGTGCCTGGAGTTTCGGGACAGGGAGAGAGACCCAGTACTTC
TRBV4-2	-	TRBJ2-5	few	CASSQDAGAVETQYF	TGTGCCAGCAGCCAGGACGCGGGGGCCGTGGAGACCCAGTACTTC
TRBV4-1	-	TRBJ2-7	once	CASSQDRRSEQYF	TGCGCCAGCAGCCAAGACCGGAGGAGCGAGCAGTACTTC
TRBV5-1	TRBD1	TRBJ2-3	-	CASSGGQPGDTQYF	TGCGCCAGCAGCGGGGGACAGCCCGGGGATACGCAGTATTTT
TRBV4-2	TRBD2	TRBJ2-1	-	CASSLRLAGGDSYNEQFF	TGTGCCAGCAGCCTCAGGTTGGCGGGGGGGGACTCCTACAATGAGCAGTTCTTC
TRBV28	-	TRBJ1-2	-	CASREETAGALGGYTF	TGTGCCAGCAGGGAAGAAACAGCAGGGGCATTAGGCGGCTACACCTTC
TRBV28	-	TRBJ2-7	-	CASGLHYEQYF	TGTGCCAGCGGACTCCATTACGAGCAGTACTTC
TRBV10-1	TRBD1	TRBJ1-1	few	CASSVGQTSEAFF	TGCGCCAGCAGCGTGGGACAGACTTCAGAAGCTTTCTTT
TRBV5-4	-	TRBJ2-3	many	CASSSTGLSGGDTQYF	TGTGCCAGCAGCTCAACAGGACTATCCGGGGGAGATACGCAGTATTTT
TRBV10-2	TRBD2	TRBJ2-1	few	CASGRGTGGEQFF	TGCGCCAGCGGTAGAGGGACGGGGGGTGAGCAGTTCTTC
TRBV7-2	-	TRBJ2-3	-	CASELSRSSDTQYF	TGTGCCAGCGAGCTTAGTCGGTCCTCAGATACGCAGTATTTT
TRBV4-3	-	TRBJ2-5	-	CASSQRGVGGETQYF	TGCGCCAGCAGCCAGAGGGGGGTCGGGGGGGAGACCCAGTACTTC
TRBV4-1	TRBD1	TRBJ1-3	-	CASSLQGEPGNTIYF	TGCGCCAGCAGCCTCCAGGGGGAGCCTGGAAACACCATATATTTT
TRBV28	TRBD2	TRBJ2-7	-	CASTGGGTPDLEQYF	TGTGCCAGCACCGGGGGGGGGACACCCGACCTCGAGCAGTACTTC
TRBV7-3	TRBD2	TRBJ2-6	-	CASSLTVAGASGANVLTF	TGTGCCAGCAGCCTTACCGTAGCGGGGGCCTCTGGGGCCAACGTCCTGACTTTC
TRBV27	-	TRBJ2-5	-	CASSFGGETQYF	TGTGCCAGCAGTTTCGGTGGAGAGACCCAGTACTTC
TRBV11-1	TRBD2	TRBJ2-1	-	CASSLAFSGRIF	TGTGCCAGCAGCTTAGCCTTCAGCGGGAGGATCTTC
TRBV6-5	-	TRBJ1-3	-	CASSYSAGSLGNTIYF	TGTGCCAGCAGTTACTCGGCAGGATCCCTGGGAAACACCATATATTTT
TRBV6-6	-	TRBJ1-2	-	CASSYITADYGYTF	TGTGCCAGCAGTTACATAACGGCGGACTATGGCTACACCTTC
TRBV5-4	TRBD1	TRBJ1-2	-	CASSPGTGTYGYTF	TGTGCCAGCAGCCCAGGGACAGGGACTTATGGCTACACCTTC
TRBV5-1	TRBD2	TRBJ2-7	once	CASSLATGGAGEQYF	TGCGCCAGCAGCTTGGCAACGGGGGGGGCCGGAGAGCAGTACTTC
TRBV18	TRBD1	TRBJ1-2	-	CASSPPGQGRLGYTF	TGTGCCAGCTCACCGCCGGGACAGGGGCGGCTGGGCTACACCTTC
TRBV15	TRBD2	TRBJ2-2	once	CATSRDSLAGVNGELFF	TGTGCCACCAGCAGAGATTCACTAGCGGGAGTAAACGGGGAGCTGTTTTTT